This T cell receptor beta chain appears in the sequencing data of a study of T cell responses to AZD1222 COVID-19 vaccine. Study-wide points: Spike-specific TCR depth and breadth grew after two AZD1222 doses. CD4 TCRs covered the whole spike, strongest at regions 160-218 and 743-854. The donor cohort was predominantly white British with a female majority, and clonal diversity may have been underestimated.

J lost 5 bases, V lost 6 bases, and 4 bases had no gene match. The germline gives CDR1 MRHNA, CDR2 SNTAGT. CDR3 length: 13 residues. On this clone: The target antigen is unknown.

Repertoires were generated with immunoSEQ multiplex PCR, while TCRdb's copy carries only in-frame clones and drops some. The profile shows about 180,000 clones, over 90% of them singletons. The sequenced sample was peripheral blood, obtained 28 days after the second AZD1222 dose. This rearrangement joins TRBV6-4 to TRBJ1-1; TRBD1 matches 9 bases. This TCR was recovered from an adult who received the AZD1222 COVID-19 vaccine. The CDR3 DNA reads TGTGCCAGCAGGGACAGGGGTGGTACTGAAGCTTTCTTT. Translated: CASRDRGGTEAFF.